These 13 T cell receptor beta chains share one sample of origin, sequenced in a study of shared clonotypes between healthy human individuals. Repertoires were generated with immunoSEQ multiplex PCR, while TCRdb's copy carries only in-frame clones and drops some. This table has over a million clones, about 80% appearing once. Sample: memory CD4+ T cells sorted from blood. Specified subset: CD45RA-negative fraction. These receptors were taken from a man younger than 35 in good health.

This chain connects TRBV6-4 to TRBJ1-2; no clear D. The V end lost 2 bases, the J end lost 5 bases, and 12 bases lay between the germline ends. The CDR3 has 14 amino acids. In germline, CDR1 is MRHNA, CDR2 SNTAGT. Written as DNA, the CDR3 is TGTGCCAGCAGTGACACCGCGGTCGCATATGGCTACACCTTC. Its protein is CASSDTAVAYGYTF.

To note about this clone: Compared with germline, one end of the junction differs, possibly owing to a read error. V and J are TRBV7-9 and TRBJ2-1, with a possible D match to TRBD1 (5 bases). This CDR3 comprises 12 residues. Germline CDR1 SEHNR, CDR2 FQNEAQ (reference sequence). CDR3 protein: CASSESVGRLVF. The CDR3 coding sequence is TGTGCCAGCAGCGAGTCTGTGGGGCGACTGGTCTTC.

This clone was observed a handful of times. The chain uses TRBV11-2 and TRBJ1-1, with D possibly being TRBD1 (5 bases). V was clipped by 5 bases and J by 1 base, with 11 bases between them. The CDR3 runs 14 residues. From germline, CDR1 is SGHAT and CDR2 FQNNGV. In nucleotides, the CDR3 is TGTGCCAGCAGCCGGGGGAGCGAGAACACTGAAGCTTTCTTT. Translation gives CASSRGSENTEAFF.

This clone was picked up a small number of times. The V gene is TRBV5-1, the J gene TRBJ2-5; D uncertain. There are 14 residues in the CDR3. From germline, CDR1 is SGHRS and CDR2 YFSETQ. The V gene lost 4 bases and the J gene lost 4 bases, with 14 bases spanning the gap. The CDR3 bases are TGCGCCAGCAGCCCTTCCGGTGGGGTAGAGACCCAGTACTTC. This encodes CASSPSGGVETQYF.

The chain employs TRBV19 and TRBJ2-7; 7 nucleotides agree with TRBD1. J lost 9 bases, V lost 6 bases, and 14 bases had no gene match. This CDR3 is 14 amino acids long. From germline, CDR1 is LNHDA and CDR2 SQIVND (reference sequence). CDR3 sequence (DNA): TGTGCCAGTAGGATGAAGGGGACAGACAAGAGGCAGTACTTC. Translated, it gives CASRMKGTDKRQYF.

The genes are TRBV4-2 and TRBJ1-5, with a weak D call TRBD1 (6 bases). Trimming took off 0 bases at V and 7 bases at J, with 10 bases between the two ends. CDR1 and CDR2 from the germline V gene are LGHNA and YNFKEQ. The CDR3 contains 14 residues. The CDR3 DNA reads TGTGCCAGCAGCCAAGATAGGGGGAACCAGCCCCAGCATTTT. Its protein is CASSQDRGNQPQHF.

The rearrangement uses TRBV28 and TRBJ2-5; 8 bases are a match to TRBD2. Germline lookup yields CDR1 MDHEN and CDR2 SYDVKM. The V and J ends lost 2 bases and 2 bases, in that order; junction bases with no gene match: 7. The CDR3 loop spans 16 amino acids. The chain's CDR3 is CASSLSGGSGQETQYF. The CDR3 coding sequence is TGTGCCAGCAGTTTAAGCGGGGGCAGCGGGCAAGAGACCCAGTACTTC.

The chain joins TRBV11-3 to TRBJ2-3; possible D gene TRBD1, 5 bases. This CDR3 has 16 amino acids. Germline CDR1 reads SGHNT; CDR2 reads YENEEA. V lost 2 bases to trimming and J lost 1 base, with 13 bases between them. The CDR3 bases are TGTGCCAGCAGCTTATCAAGGGGTTTGGGCACAGATACGCAGTATTTT. Protein sequence: CASSLSRGLGTDTQYF. Supplemented by reference TRBV11-3 and TRBJ2-3, the full variable domain reads EAGVVQSPRYKIIEKKQPVAFWCNPISGHNTLYWYLQNLGQGPELLIRYENEEAVDDSQLPKDRFSAERLKGVDSTLKIQPAELGDSAVYLCASSLSRGLGTDTQYFGPGTRLTVL.

This clone came up once. The chain is built from TRBV9 and TRBJ2-2; D uncertain. CDR1 is SGDLS and CDR2 is YYNGEE in the germline V gene. The ends were cut back, 0 bases at V and 4 bases at J, with 10 bases in the middle. The CDR3 length is 15 residues. CDR3 DNA sequence: TGTGCCAGCAGCGTAGATCCCGAAGTCACCGGGGAGCTGTTTTTT. Protein sequence: CASSVDPEVTGELFF.

This chain connects TRBV10-3 to TRBJ2-3, with 8 bases that match TRBD1. Germline V gene data show CDR1 as ENHRY and CDR2 as SYGVKD. The CDR3 has 16 amino acids. Germline trimming cut 0 bases from V and 4 bases from J; bases unmatched to any gene: 6. In DNA, the CDR3 is TGTGCCATCAGTGAGTCTTCAGGGGGCGGTCCAGATACGCAGTATTTT. Translation gives CAISESSGGGPDTQYF.

This chain connects TRBV18 to TRBJ2-6; 10 nucleotides line up with TRBD1. The germline gives CDR1 KGHSH, CDR2 LQKENI. The CDR3 spans 18 residues. Losses at the gene ends were 4 bases for V and 1 base for J; bases not matched to a gene: 7. The CDR3 is CASSHRGQGNSGANVLTF. In DNA, the CDR3 is TGTGCCAGCTCACACCGGGGACAGGGGAATTCTGGGGCCAACGTCCTGACTTTC. Full variable domain (outside the CDR3, taken from reference TRBV18 and TRBJ2-6): NAGVMQNPRHLVRRRGQEARLRCSPMKGHSHVYWYRQLPEEGLKFMVYLQKENIIDESGMPKERFSAEFPKEGPSILRIQQVVRGDSAAYFCASSHRGQGNSGANVLTFGAGSRLTVL.

The chain employs TRBV19 and TRBJ2-5; 12 bases line up with TRBD1. V was pared by 8 bases and J by 2 bases, with 9 bases of the junction left unmatched. This CDR3 spans 16 amino acids. Germline V lookup: CDR1 LNHDA, CDR2 SQIVND (reference sequence). DNA of the CDR3: TGTGCCAGTTCCCGAGGGACAGGGGGCTTACAAGAGACCCAGTACTTC. It encodes CASSRGTGGLQETQYF.

The chain couples TRBV2 to TRBJ2-4; TRBD1 aligns across 9 bases. The ends lost 8 bases at V and 0 bases at J; junction bases unmatched: 11. Germline values: CDR1 SNHLY, CDR2 FYNNEI. The CDR3 is 17 residues long. The CDR3, as DNA: TGTGCCAGCGCCCGGGACAGGGTTTTACTAGCCAAAAACATTCAGTACTTC. Translation gives CASARDRVLLAKNIQYF.